Presented here are 20 T cell receptor beta chains from one specimen sequenced in a study of T cell responses to AZD1222 COVID-19 vaccine. Only in-frame clones appear in the TCRdb table, and some are missing; sequencing was by immunoSEQ multiplex PCR. The repertoire holds roughly 150,000 clones, with more than 90% as singletons. Sequencing used peripheral blood, obtained on day 0 of AZD1222 vaccination. The source is an adult in good health.

The chain has TRBV7-9 and TRBJ1-2, with D maybe TRBD1 (6 bases). The germline V gene encodes CDR1 SEHNR and CDR2 FQNEAQ (reference sequence). V was cut by 5 bases and J by 2 bases, with 12 bases left in between. This CDR3 comprises 14 residues. The CDR3 nucleotides are TGTGCCAGCAGCCAGGGGTGGGGGAACTATGGCTACACCTTC. Translated: CASSQGWGNYGYTF.

V is TRBV18 and J is TRBJ2-1, with TRBD2 identical over 10 bases. Germline loops: CDR1 KGHSH, CDR2 LQKENI. V lost 5 bases, J lost 3 bases, and 4 bases stayed unmatched. The CDR3 has 15 residues. The CDR3 protein is CASSRAGGNYNEQFF. The CDR3 nucleotides read TGTGCCAGCTCAAGAGCGGGGGGGAACTACAATGAGCAGTTCTTC.

The chain has TRBV28 and TRBJ1-1; possible D gene TRBD1, 6 bases. The CDR3 length is 14 residues. Germline CDR1 reads MDHEN; CDR2 reads SYDVKM. The germline V and J ends were trimmed by 8 bases and 7 bases, with 20 bases remaining between them. Here the CDR3 reads CASAPRGAYGEAFF. As DNA, the CDR3 is TGTGCCAGCGCCCCCCGGGGGGCTTATGGTGAAGCTTTCTTT.

J is TRBJ1-6 and V is TRBV7-9, with unresolved D. From germline, CDR1 is SEHNR and CDR2 FQNEAQ (reference sequence). Trimming cost V 1 base and J 10 bases, with 11 bases left between them. CDR3 length: 14 amino acids. The DNA for the CDR3 is TGTGCCAGCAGCTTAGGTGGGGATTGGTCACCCCTCCACTTT. Its protein product is CASSLGGDWSPLHF.

In its sample, this clone was seen once. The V call is TRBV7-6, the J call TRBJ2-7; TRBD1 agrees at 9 bases. The ends lost 5 bases at V and 1 base at J; junction bases unmatched: 6. The CDR3 consists of 15 residues. From germline, CDR1 is SGHVS and CDR2 FNYEAQ. CDR3 coding DNA: TGTGCCAGCAGCCTCCGGGACAGGGCATCCTACGAGCAGTACTTC. Amino acids: CASSLRDRASYEQYF.

The chain combines TRBV30 with TRBJ1-4; 7 bases match TRBD1. The CDR3 is 14 residues long. The V gene end was trimmed by 2 bases and the J gene end by 7 bases; junction bases not matched to a gene: 7. Germline V gene sequence: CDR1 GTSNPN, CDR2 SVGIG (reference sequence). The CDR3 bases are TGTGCCTGGAGTAGGACAGGAGGGAGTGAAAAACTGTTTTTT. Protein sequence: CAWSRTGGSEKLFF.

V usage is TRBV7-9 and J usage is TRBJ2-1, with TRBD1 matching over 7 bases. The length of the CDR3 is 16 residues. CDR1 and CDR2 from the germline V gene are SEHNR and FQNEAQ (reference sequence). V lost 3 bases and J lost 8; bases outside the gene matches: 13. CDR3 nucleotide sequence: TGTGCCAGCAGCTTCCCCCTCGCGACAGGGCTCGATGAGCAGTTCTTC. It specifies CASSFPLATGLDEQFF.

J is TRBJ2-6 and V is TRBV2; D remains unclear. Germline CDR1 reads SNHLY; CDR2 reads FYNNEI. The CDR3 consists of 15 residues. Trimming removed 6 bases from V and 0 bases from J, with 9 bases in between. CDR3 in DNA: TGTGCCAGCAGGGACGGTACCTCTGGGGCCAACGTCCTGACTTTC. As protein: CASRDGTSGANVLTF.

V and J are TRBV27 and TRBJ2-2; D gene uncertain. V shed 5 bases and J shed 0 bases, with 10 bases lying between them. The CDR3 length is 15 residues. The V gene's germline CDR1 is MNHEY and CDR2 SMNVEV (reference sequence). The CDR3 DNA sequence: TGTGCCAGCAGTGTGTCTAGGGCGAACACCGGGGAGCTGTTTTTT. This sequence encodes CASSVSRANTGELFF.

This clone was counted between two and nine times. The chain is built from TRBV6-5 and TRBJ1-6; no clear D gene. The CDR3 has 14 amino acids. Germline CDR1 reads MNHEY; CDR2 reads SVGAGI. The germline V and J ends were trimmed by 6 bases and 0 bases, with 6 bases remaining between them. CDR3 protein: CASSPASYNSPLHF. The CDR3 DNA sequence: TGTGCCAGCAGCCCGGCCTCCTATAATTCACCCCTCCACTTT.

This chain links TRBV2 with TRBJ1-5; TRBD1 aligns across 8 bases. Germline CDR1 is SNHLY and CDR2 is FYNNEI. J gave up 2 bases and V 4 bases, and 4 bases lay outside the gene matches. The CDR3 is 15 residues long. CDR3 DNA: TGTGCCAGCAGTGCCAGGGGGCTAGGCAATCAGCCCCAGCATTTT. Translated: CASSARGLGNQPQHF.

The V call is TRBV13, the J call TRBJ1-6; D gene ambiguous. Germline lookup yields CDR1 PRHDT and CDR2 FYEKMQ (reference sequence). The CDR3 runs to 17 residues. Trimming removed 2 bases at V and 8 bases at J, with 19 bases between. The CDR3 region has the DNA TGTGCCAGCAGCTTATCACGAGTATCCTATAATTATTCACCCCTCCACTTT. This gives the protein CASSLSRVSYNYSPLHF.

The J gene is TRBJ1-1, the V gene TRBV18, with D perhaps matching TRBD1 (5 bases). Germline lookup yields CDR1 KGHSH and CDR2 LQKENI. The CDR3 loop spans 14 amino acids. Trimming took off 8 bases at V and 1 base at J, with 14 bases between the two ends. CDR3 loop: CASTNGAQNTEAFF. CDR3 nucleotide sequence: TGTGCCAGCACCAACGGGGCCCAGAACACTGAAGCTTTCTTT.

The chain is built from TRBV6-2 or TRBV6-3 and TRBJ2-2, with D perhaps given as TRBD1 or TRBD2 (5 bases each). Trimming pared 4 bases from V and 4 bases from J, leaving 10 bases between. The germline gives CDR1 MNHEY, CDR2 SVGEGT. This CDR3 contains 14 residues. CDR3 sequence reads: CASSLAGTTGELFF. In DNA, the CDR3 is TGTGCCAGCAGTTTGGCCGGGACCACCGGGGAGCTGTTTTTT.

V is TRBV6-2 or TRBV6-3 and J is TRBJ2-5, with 10 bases aligning to TRBD2. This CDR3 contains 15 residues. J lost 4 bases, V lost 4 bases, and 6 bases had no gene match. Germline values: CDR1 MNHEY, CDR2 SVGEGT. CDR3 loop: CASSLAGGQRETQYF. The CDR3 coding sequence is TGTGCCAGCAGTTTAGCGGGGGGTCAGAGAGAGACCCAGTACTTC.

The chain uses TRBV29-1 and TRBJ1-1, with D uncertain. The V end lost 8 bases, the J end lost 1 base, and 14 bases lay between the germline ends. CDR1 and CDR2 (germline): SQVTM, ANQGSEA. The CDR3 loop spans 13 amino acids. The CDR3 sequence is CSPQIIGNTEAFF. CDR3 in DNA: TGCAGCCCACAGATAATAGGGAACACTGAAGCTTTCTTT. Variable domain in full (rest from reference TRBV29-1 and TRBJ1-1): SAVISQKPSRDICQRGTSLTIQCQVDSQVTMMFWYRQQPGQSLTLIATANQGSEATYESGFVIDKFPISRPNLTFSTLTVSNMSPEDSSIYLCSPQIIGNTEAFFGQGTRLTVV.

This chain joins TRBV19 and TRBJ1-1; D may be TRBD1 (6 bases). The CDR3 spans 15 residues. Trimming pared 7 bases from V and 3 bases from J, leaving 18 bases between. CDR1 and CDR2 (germline): LNHDA, SQIVND (reference sequence). The CDR3 is CASMTRTGWDTEAFF. CDR3 nucleotide sequence: TGTGCCAGTATGACCAGAACAGGGTGGGACACTGAAGCTTTCTTT. The entire variable domain, with the rest obtained from reference TRBV19 and TRBJ1-1, is as follows: DGGITQSPKYLFRKEGQNVTLSCEQNLNHDAMYWYRQDPGQGLRLIYYSQIVNDFQKGDIAEGYSVSREKKESFPLTVTSAQKNPTAFYLCASMTRTGWDTEAFFGQGTRLTVV.

The rearrangement uses TRBV3-1 (or the pseudogene TRBV3-2) and TRBJ2-1, with D perhaps TRBD1 or TRBD2 (6 bases each). CDR3 length: 16 amino acids. The V end was cut by 2 bases, the J end by 0 bases, with 11 bases between. Germline V gives CDR1 LGHDT, CDR2 YNNKEL (reference sequence). The CDR3 nucleotides read TGTGCCAGCAGCCAATACGGGGGCGGCTCCTACAATGAGCAGTTCTTC. Translating it yields CASSQYGGGSYNEQFF.

The gene calls are TRBV5-1 and TRBJ2-2; possible D gene TRBD1, 6 bases. The V gene's germline CDR1 is SGHRS and CDR2 YFSETQ. V lost 7 bases, J lost 6 bases, and 19 bases lay in between. This CDR3 has 15 residues. CDR3 region: CASARDMNNPGELFF. DNA of the CDR3: TGCGCCAGCGCCAGGGACATGAACAACCCCGGGGAGCTGTTTTTT. The full variable domain, with the rest looked up from reference TRBV5-1 and TRBJ2-2, is KAGVTQTPRYLIKTRGQQVTLSCSPISGHRSVSWYQQTPGQGLQFLFEYFSETQRNKGNFPGRFSGRQFSNSRSEMNVSTLELGDSALYLCASARDMNNPGELFFGEGSRLTVL.

This clone is a singleton in its sample. The genes are TRBV10-1 and TRBJ1-5; TRBD1 aligns across 7 bases. CDR3 length equals 18 residues. Germline CDR1 WNHNN, CDR2 SYGVQD (reference sequence). Trimming at V came to 6 bases and at J to 2 bases, leaving 16 bases not matched to a gene. The CDR3 DNA reads as TGCGCCAGCAGGCCGGACAGGAGAAGACCCCAGGGCAATCAGCCCCAGCATTTT. This encodes CASRPDRRRPQGNQPQHF.